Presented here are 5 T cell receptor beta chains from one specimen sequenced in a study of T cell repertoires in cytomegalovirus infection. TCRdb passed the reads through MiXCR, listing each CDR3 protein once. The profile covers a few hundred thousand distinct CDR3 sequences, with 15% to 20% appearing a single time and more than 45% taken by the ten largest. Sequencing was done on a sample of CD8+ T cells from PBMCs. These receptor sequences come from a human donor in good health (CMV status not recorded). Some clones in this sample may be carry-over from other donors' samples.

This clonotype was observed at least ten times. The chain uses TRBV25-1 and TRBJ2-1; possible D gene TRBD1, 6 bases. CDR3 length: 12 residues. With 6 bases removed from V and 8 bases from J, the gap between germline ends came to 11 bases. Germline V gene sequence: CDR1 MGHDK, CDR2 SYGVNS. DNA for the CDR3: TGTGCCAGCAGCAGGGGACGGGATGAGCAGTTCTTC. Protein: CASSRGRDEQFF.

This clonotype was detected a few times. The CDR3 spells CASSSAITDRDDNQPQHF. The CDR3 nucleotides read TGTGCCAGCAGTTCCGCAATTACGGACAGGGATGATAATCAGCCCCAGCATTTT. The V call is TRBV6-2 or TRBV6-3, the J call TRBJ1-5, with 8 bases lining up with TRBD1. This CDR3 region has 18 residues. With 4 bases clipped from V and 4 bases from J, the junction kept 15 bases outside the gene matches. The germline CDR1 and CDR2 sequences are MNHEY and SVGEGT.

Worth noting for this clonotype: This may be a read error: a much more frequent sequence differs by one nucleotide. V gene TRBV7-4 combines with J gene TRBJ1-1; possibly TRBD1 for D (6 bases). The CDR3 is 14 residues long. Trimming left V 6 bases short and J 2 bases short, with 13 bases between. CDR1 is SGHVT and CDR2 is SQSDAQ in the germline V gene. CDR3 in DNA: TGTGCCAGCAGGCCACAGGGTAGAAACACTGAAGCTTTCTTT. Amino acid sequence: CASRPQGRNTEAFF.

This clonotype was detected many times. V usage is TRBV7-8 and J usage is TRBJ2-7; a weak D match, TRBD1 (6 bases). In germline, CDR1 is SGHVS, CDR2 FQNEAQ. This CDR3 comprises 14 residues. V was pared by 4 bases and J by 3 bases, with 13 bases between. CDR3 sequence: CASSSEAGDYEQYF. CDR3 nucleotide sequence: TGTGCCAGCAGCTCAGAGGCAGGGGACTACGAGCAGTACTTC.

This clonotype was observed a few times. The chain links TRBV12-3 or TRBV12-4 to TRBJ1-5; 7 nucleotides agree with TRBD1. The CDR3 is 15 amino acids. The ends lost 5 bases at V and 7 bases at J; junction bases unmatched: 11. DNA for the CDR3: TGTGCCAGCAGTCTAGATGGGGACAGCATCCAGCCCCAGCATTTT. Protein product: CASSLDGDSIQPQHF.